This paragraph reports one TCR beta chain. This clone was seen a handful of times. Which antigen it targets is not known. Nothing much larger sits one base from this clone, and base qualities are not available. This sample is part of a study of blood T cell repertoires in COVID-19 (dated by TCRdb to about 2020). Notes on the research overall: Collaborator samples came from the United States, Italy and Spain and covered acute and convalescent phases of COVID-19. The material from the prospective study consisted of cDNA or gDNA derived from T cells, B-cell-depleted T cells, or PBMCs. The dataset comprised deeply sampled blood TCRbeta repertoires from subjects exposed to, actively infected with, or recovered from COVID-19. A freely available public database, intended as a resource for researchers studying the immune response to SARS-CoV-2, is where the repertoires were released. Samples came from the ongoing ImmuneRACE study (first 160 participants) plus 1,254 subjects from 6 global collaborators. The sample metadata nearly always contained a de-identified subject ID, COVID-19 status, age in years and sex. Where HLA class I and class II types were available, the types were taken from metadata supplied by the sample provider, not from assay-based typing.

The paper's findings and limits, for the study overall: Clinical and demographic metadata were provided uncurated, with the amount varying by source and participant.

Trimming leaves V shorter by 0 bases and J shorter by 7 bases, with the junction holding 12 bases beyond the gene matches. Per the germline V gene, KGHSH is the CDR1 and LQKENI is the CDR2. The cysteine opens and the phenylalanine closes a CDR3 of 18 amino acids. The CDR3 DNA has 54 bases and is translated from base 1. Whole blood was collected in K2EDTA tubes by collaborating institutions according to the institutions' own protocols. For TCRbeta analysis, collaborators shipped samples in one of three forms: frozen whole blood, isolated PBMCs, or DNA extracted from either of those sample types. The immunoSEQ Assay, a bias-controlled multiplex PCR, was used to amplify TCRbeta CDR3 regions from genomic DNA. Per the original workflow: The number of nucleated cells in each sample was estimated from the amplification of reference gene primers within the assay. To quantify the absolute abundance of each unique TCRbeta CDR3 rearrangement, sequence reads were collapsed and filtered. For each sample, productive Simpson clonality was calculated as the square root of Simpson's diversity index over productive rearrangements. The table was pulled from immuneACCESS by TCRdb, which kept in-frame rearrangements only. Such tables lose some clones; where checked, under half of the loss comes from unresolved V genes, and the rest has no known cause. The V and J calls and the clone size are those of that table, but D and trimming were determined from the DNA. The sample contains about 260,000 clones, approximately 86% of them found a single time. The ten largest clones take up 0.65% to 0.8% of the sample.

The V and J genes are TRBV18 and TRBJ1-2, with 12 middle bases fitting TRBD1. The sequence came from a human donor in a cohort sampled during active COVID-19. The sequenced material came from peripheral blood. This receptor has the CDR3 CASSPPRDRGPGFGGYTF. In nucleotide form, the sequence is TGTGCCAGCTCACCACCACGGGACAGGGGGCCCGGTTTTGGTGGCTACACCTTC.